Below are 27 T cell receptor beta chains sequenced from a single sample in a study of CD4 T cells in relation to SARS-CoV-2 and coronaviruses. The unexposed donors gave CD4+ T cells in 2011-2018, prior to COVID-19. Repertoires were generated with immunoSEQ multiplex PCR, while TCRdb's copy carries only in-frame clones and drops some. The sample lists some 65,000 clones, 75% to 90% occurring once. The sequenced sample consisted of memory CD4+ T cells from PBMCs. The receptors here all came from a human donor in good health.

V and J are TRBV27 and TRBJ1-5, with 7 positions matching TRBD1. The CDR3 runs 15 residues. Germline V gene data show CDR1 as MNHEY and CDR2 as SMNVEV (reference sequence). V lost 5 bases and J lost 4; bases outside the gene matches: 8. CDR3 amino acids: CASSPRDRQNQPQHF. The CDR3 bases are TGTGCCAGCAGTCCCCGGGACAGACAGAATCAGCCCCAGCATTTT.

This sequence joins TRBV7-3 and TRBJ2-5; weak D call: TRBD2 (5 bases). The ends were cut back, 3 bases at V and 2 bases at J, with 7 bases in the middle. The CDR3 is 13 residues long. Per the germline V gene, CDR1 is SGHTA and CDR2 is FQGTGA. CDR3 sequence (DNA): TGTGCCAGCAGCTTTGGCGGGCAAGAGACCCAGTACTTC. Its translation: CASSFGGQETQYF.

The rearrangement links TRBV5-6 to TRBJ2-1; 9 bases agree with TRBD1. Germline trimming cut 2 bases from V and 7 bases from J; bases unmatched to any gene: 10. The CDR3 has 16 amino acids. The V gene's germline CDR1 is SGHDT and CDR2 YYEEEE. This CDR3 reads CASSLFTQGARNEQFF. The CDR3 DNA sequence: TGTGCCAGCAGCTTATTTACACAGGGGGCTCGAAATGAGCAGTTCTTC.

The sample holds one count of this clone. This chain joins TRBV19 and TRBJ2-5; the D gene could be TRBD1 or TRBD2 (5 bases each). The CDR3 loop spans 17 amino acids. With 5 bases removed from V and 0 bases from J, the gap between germline ends came to 19 bases. Per germline, CDR1 LNHDA and CDR2 SQIVND (reference sequence). The CDR3 bases are TGTGCCAGTAGTTCACGGACCCCGGGACGGGACCAAGAGACCCAGTACTTC. The encoded protein is CASSSRTPGRDQETQYF.

The V gene is TRBV7-2, the J gene TRBJ2-6, with D tentatively TRBD2 (5 bases). The length of the CDR3 is 14 residues. V lost 6 bases to trimming and J lost 0 bases, with 6 bases between them. From germline, CDR1 is SGHTA and CDR2 FQGNSA. The CDR3 nucleotides are TGTGCCAGCAGTCGGGACTCTGGGGCCAACGTCCTGACTTTC. Amino acid sequence: CASSRDSGANVLTF.

V gene TRBV7-2 combines with J gene TRBJ2-5, with 10 bases that match TRBD2. V gave up 3 bases and J gave up 1 base; unmatched junction bases: 2. The CDR3 extends over 15 amino acids. The germline V gene encodes CDR1 SGHTA and CDR2 FQGNSA. CDR3 DNA: TGTGCCAGCAGCTTCGGACTAGCGGTCCAAGAGACCCAGTACTTC. This gives the protein CASSFGLAVQETQYF.

CDR3 sequence: CASSVEVAHEQYF. The CDR3 coding sequence is TGTGCCAGCAGCGTAGAGGTGGCCCACGAGCAGTACTTC. V and J are TRBV9 and TRBJ2-7; D is undetermined. The V end lost 0 bases, the J end lost 5 bases, and 9 bases lay between the germline ends. This CDR3 region has 13 residues. CDR1 is SGDLS and CDR2 is YYNGEE in the germline V gene. Variable domain in full (rest from reference TRBV9 and TRBJ2-7): DSGVTQTPKHLITATGQRVTLRCSPRSGDLSVYWYQQSLDQGLQFLIQYYNGEERAKGNILERFSAQQFPDLHSELNLSSLELGDSALYFCASSVEVAHEQYFGPGTRLTVT.

V usage is TRBV7-9 and J usage is TRBJ1-3, with TRBD1 identical over 9 bases. J was trimmed by 4 bases and V by 5 bases; bases with no gene match: 9. This CDR3 is built from 16 residues. CDR1 and CDR2 from the germline V gene are SEHNR and FQNEAQ (reference sequence). CDR3 region: CASSHYGGTGGNTIYF. The CDR3 DNA follows: TGTGCCAGCAGCCATTACGGCGGGACAGGGGGAAACACCATATATTTT.

J is TRBJ1-4 and V is TRBV5-1; 8 nucleotides line up with TRBD1. Looked up from germline, CDR1 is SGHRS and CDR2 is YFSETQ. This CDR3 is built from 15 residues. V shed 4 bases, J shed 7 bases, and the junction held 9 bases outside the gene matches. The CDR3 sequence: CASSREQGGAEKLFF. The CDR3 nucleotides are TGCGCCAGCAGCCGAGAACAGGGGGGGGCTGAAAAACTGTTTTTT. The complete variable domain, with remaining parts taken from reference TRBV5-1 and TRBJ1-4, reads KAGVTQTPRYLIKTRGQQVTLSCSPISGHRSVSWYQQTPGQGLQFLFEYFSETQRNKGNFPGRFSGRQFSNSRSEMNVSTLELGDSALYLCASSREQGGAEKLFFGSGTQLSVL.

The chain uses TRBV14 and TRBJ2-5, with unresolved D. Trimming left V 1 base short and J 5 bases short, with 11 bases between. The V gene's germline CDR1 is SGHDN and CDR2 FVKESK. The CDR3 consists of 14 residues. CDR3 protein: CASSQGLSRETQYF. The CDR3 DNA reads as TGTGCCAGCAGCCAAGGACTCTCAAGGGAGACCCAGTACTTC.

The CDR3 nucleotides read TGTGCTAGTGGTTTGGAGATAGGTCAGCCCCAGCATTTT. Amino acid sequence: CASGLEIGQPQHF. The chain is built from TRBV12-5 and TRBJ1-5; the D is unclear. This CDR3 spans 13 amino acids. Trimming cost V 1 base and J 6 bases, with 7 bases left between them. CDR1 is LGHNT, CDR2 FRNRAP, per germline.

As for this clone: One end of the junction varies from germline; a read error may be responsible. The chain joins TRBV6-5 to TRBJ1-3; D remains unclear. Germline V gene lookup returns CDR1 MNHEY and CDR2 SVGAGI. This CDR3 spans 14 amino acids. DNA of the CDR3: TGTGCCAGCAGGCCACTAAGTCTGGGAAGCACCATATATTTT. This codes for CASRPLSLGSTIYF.

The chain employs TRBV5-1 and TRBJ1-1; no definite D call. The CDR3 contains 15 residues. Germline assignment: CDR1 SGHRS and CDR2 YFSETQ. The V end lost 2 bases, the J end lost 2 bases, and 13 bases lay between the germline ends. CDR3 DNA sequence: TGCGCCAGCAGCTTCTCCCCCGCGGGTAACACTGAAGCTTTCTTT. Translation gives CASSFSPAGNTEAFF.

This chain joins TRBV2 and TRBJ1-5; D ambiguous. The germline V gene has CDR1 SNHLY and CDR2 FYNNEI. The V end was cut by 2 bases, the J end by 2 bases, with 13 bases between. The CDR3 runs to 16 residues. The CDR3 bases are TGTGCCAGCAGTGAACTGCCCCTCTTGGGCAATCAGCCCCAGCATTTT. Protein: CASSELPLLGNQPQHF.

This rearrangement joins TRBV7-2 to TRBJ1-1; TRBD1 is a possible D gene (5 bases). The germline V and J ends were trimmed by 4 bases and 7 bases, with 13 bases remaining between them. The CDR3 is made up of 13 amino acids. The germline V gene has CDR1 SGHTA and CDR2 FQGNSA. CDR3 DNA sequence: TGTGCCAGCAGCTCCTTCCAGGGAAATGAAGCTTTCTTT. This encodes CASSSFQGNEAFF. The full variable domain, in which reference TRBV7-2 and TRBJ1-1 provide the parts outside the CDR3, is GAGVSQSPSNKVTEKGKDVELRCDPISGHTALYWYRQSLGQGLEFLIYFQGNSAPDKSGLPSDRFSAERTGGSVSTLTIQRTQQEDSAVYLCASSSFQGNEAFFGQGTRLTVV.

J is TRBJ2-5 and V is TRBV21-1; TRBD2, the table's D call, lacks a check against the DNA. TRBV21-1 is a pseudogene segment. This CDR3 spans 15 amino acids. Written as DNA, the CDR3 is TGTGCCAGCAGGGAGAGGTGCTGTCACCAAGAGACCCAGTACTTC. This translates into CASRERCCHQETQYF.

This clone was seen once. The chain joins TRBV3-1 (or the pseudogene TRBV3-2) to TRBJ2-1; D may be TRBD2 (6 bases). CDR1 and CDR2 from the germline V gene are LGHDT and YNNKEL (reference sequence). V was cut by 6 bases and J by 7 bases, with 16 bases left in between. The CDR3 sequence is 14 residues long. Here the CDR3 DNA reads TGTGCCAGCAGTCCTAGCACTAGCCGGAATGAGCAGTTCTTC. Translating gives CASSPSTSRNEQFF.

CDR3 sequence (DNA): TGCGCCAGCAGCCAAGATGGGTGGACTGAAGCTTTCTTT. This translates into CASSQDGWTEAFF. The chain carries TRBV4-3 and TRBJ1-1; D gene ambiguous. Germline V gene data show CDR1 as LGHNA and CDR2 as YSLEER. The length of the CDR3 is 13 residues. The germline V and J ends were trimmed by 0 bases and 5 bases, with 7 bases remaining between them.

This clone was recorded only once. The chain couples TRBV5-6 to TRBJ2-7; 13 positions match TRBD2. In germline, CDR1 is SGHDT, CDR2 YYEEEE. The CDR3 is 16 residues long. J was trimmed by 4 bases and V by 2 bases; bases with no gene match: 6. The CDR3 nucleotides are TGTGCCAGCAGCTTAAGGACTAGCGGGAGAGGGTACGAGCAGTACTTC. Protein: CASSLRTSGRGYEQYF.

The chain recombines TRBV4-2 with TRBJ2-1, with 11 bases aligning to TRBD2. CDR1 is LGHNA, CDR2 YNFKEQ, per germline. The trim removed 4 bases at V and 1 base at J, leaving 9 bases unmatched. This CDR3 has 18 amino acids. This CDR3 reads CASSPQRSGRVSYNEQFF. The CDR3 DNA reads as TGTGCCAGCAGCCCCCAACGTAGCGGGAGGGTATCCTACAATGAGCAGTTCTTC.

V is TRBV7-8 and J is TRBJ2-3; 8 bases are shared with TRBD1. This CDR3 contains 16 residues. V gave up 5 bases and J gave up 2 bases; unmatched junction bases: 9. The germline CDR1 and CDR2 sequences are SGHVS and FQNEAQ. The CDR3 is CASSQWDRITTDTQYF. Here the CDR3 DNA reads TGTGCCAGCAGCCAATGGGACAGGATAACCACAGATACGCAGTATTTT.

The rearrangement joins TRBV6-5 to TRBJ2-5, with D uncertain. Deletions cut 5 bases from V and 7 bases from J, with 14 bases between. Germline lookup yields CDR1 MNHEY and CDR2 SVGAGI. The CDR3 covers 13 residues. This CDR3 reads CASSRIAKGTQYF. CDR3 nucleotide sequence: TGTGCCAGCAGTCGGATTGCAAAAGGGACCCAGTACTTC.

The chain is built from TRBV5-8 and TRBJ2-3; 9 positions match TRBD2. Germline V gene data show CDR1 as SGHTS and CDR2 as YDEGEE. This CDR3 contains 15 residues. J was trimmed by 4 bases and V by 5 bases; bases with no gene match: 8. This CDR3 is CASRGPAGGSDTQYF. The CDR3 DNA is TGTGCCAGCAGGGGACCAGCGGGAGGATCAGATACGCAGTATTTT.

In its sample, this clone was seen a few times. The rearrangement links TRBV6-2 or TRBV6-3 to TRBJ1-3; 7 bases match TRBD1. V dropped 5 bases and J dropped 8; count of bases not matched to a gene: 6. Germline-derived CDR1 and CDR2 are MNHEY and SVGEGT. This CDR3 is 13 amino acids long. In DNA form, the CDR3 reads TGTGCCAGCAGTCGACAGGGTAGAGACACCATATATTTT. It codes for CASSRQGRDTIYF.

The chain has TRBV2 and TRBJ2-5, with TRBD2 matching over 10 bases. CDR3 size: 13 residues. Germline CDR1 SNHLY, CDR2 FYNNEI. V was clipped by 7 bases and J by 2 bases; unmatched bases: 1. This chain's CDR3 is CASIAGGQETQYF. In DNA, the CDR3 is TGTGCCAGCATAGCGGGGGGACAAGAGACCCAGTACTTC.

CDR3 amino acids: CASSFDSTGELFF. As DNA, the CDR3 is TGCGCCAGCAGCTTTGACAGCACCGGGGAGCTGTTTTTT. The V gene is TRBV5-1, the J gene TRBJ2-2; a possible D gene is TRBD1 (5 bases). Germline V gives CDR1 SGHRS, CDR2 YFSETQ. The CDR3 contains 13 residues. Between the trimmed V and J ends, which lost 2 bases and 4 bases, there was a span of 6 bases.

The V and J genes are TRBV7-2 and TRBJ1-4, with 7 bases lining up with TRBD1. Trimming at V came to 1 base and at J to 6 bases, leaving 5 bases not matched to a gene. Germline CDR1 is SGHTA and CDR2 is FQGNSA. The CDR3 sequence is 15 residues long. Here the CDR3 DNA reads TGTGCCAGCAGCTTAGGAGGGGGCTCGGATGAAAAACTGTTTTTT. Protein: CASSLGGGSDEKLFF.